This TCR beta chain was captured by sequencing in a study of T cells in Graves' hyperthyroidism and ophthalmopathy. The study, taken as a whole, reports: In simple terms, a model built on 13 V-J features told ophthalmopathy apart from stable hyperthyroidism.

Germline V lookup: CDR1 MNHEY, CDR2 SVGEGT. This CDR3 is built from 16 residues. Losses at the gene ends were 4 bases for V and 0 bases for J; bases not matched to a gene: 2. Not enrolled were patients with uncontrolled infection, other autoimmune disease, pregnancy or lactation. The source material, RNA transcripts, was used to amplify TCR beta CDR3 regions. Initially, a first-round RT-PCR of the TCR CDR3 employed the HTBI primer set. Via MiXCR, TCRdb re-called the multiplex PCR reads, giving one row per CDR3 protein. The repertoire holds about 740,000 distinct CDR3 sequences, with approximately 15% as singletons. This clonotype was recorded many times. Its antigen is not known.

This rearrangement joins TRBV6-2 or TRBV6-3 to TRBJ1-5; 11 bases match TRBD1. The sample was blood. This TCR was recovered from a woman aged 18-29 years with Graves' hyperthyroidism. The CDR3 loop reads CASSSGTGGSNQPQHF. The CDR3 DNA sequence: TGTGCCAGCAGTTCCGGGACAGGGGGTAGCAATCAGCCCCAGCATTTT.